This TCR beta chain was identified during a study of vaccination and CD4 T cells after COVID-19. Study context: Each participant was administered two doses of a vaccine, which was either BNT162b2 or mRNA-1273.

The sample holds one count of this clonotype. Its antigen is still unknown. Specified treatment: roughly 10-day PBMC culture with coronavirus spike peptide pools or control peptides (ViraFEST assay). With around 9.4 ug/ml peptide pools and roughly 9.8 IU/ml IL-2, PBMCs were cultured at 1.5 million to 2 million per well. V shed 1 base and J shed 0 bases, with 5 bases lying between them. CDR1 is SGHTA, CDR2 FQGNSA, per germline. CDR3 size: 14 residues. Once obtained from cultured CD4+ T cells, the DNA was sequenced using the Oncomine TCR Beta short-read assay. MiXCR was run by TCRdb on the PCR reads, yielding one entry per CDR3 protein. The table has roughly 7,400 distinct CDR3 sequences, about 80% seen once.

What was sequenced was CD4+ T cells from blood, cultured in vitro. This clonotype originated in a human donor who had recovered from COVID-19. The rearrangement joins TRBV7-2 to TRBJ2-3; D not resolved. The CDR3 coding sequence is TGTGCCAGCAGCTTAGGTCATAGCACAGATACGCAGTATTTT. This codes for CASSLGHSTDTQYF.